This TCR beta chain was documented in a study of cytomegalovirus exposure and HLA in healthy donors. The V gene lost 6 bases and the J gene lost 6 bases, with 11 bases spanning the gap. This CDR3 spans 12 amino acids. Per the germline V gene, CDR1 is MDHEN and CDR2 is SYDVKM. Study-wide results and caveats: It was only CMV serostatus that was available as immune exposure information. TCR beta V segments were, for the most part, productive about 87% or about 30% of the time in an earlier analysis. The authors reported that TCR beta sequences could predict HLA-A and HLA-B alleles. These predictions were accurate for most subjects in the first cohort.

The PCR employed 60 Vbeta primers together with 13 Jbeta primers. Measured with immunoSEQ multiplex PCR; TCRdb has only the in-frame clones, and not every one. The sample includes roughly 170,000 clones, 75% seen only once; the top ten take approximately 2.3%. Turning to this clone: Its antigen is currently unknown.

The gene calls are TRBV28 and TRBJ1-1; TRBD1 might be the D (6 bases). The sample taken for sequencing was PBMCs. The clonotype originates from a female donor in good health and CMV-seronegative. Written as DNA, the CDR3 is TGTGCCAGCAGGTCAGGGGTCCCTGAAGCTTTCTTT. It codes for CASRSGVPEAFF. Using reference TRBV28 and TRBJ1-1 for the parts outside the CDR3, the full variable domain is DVKVTQSSRYLVKRTGEKVFLECVQDMDHENMFWYRQDPGLGLRLIYFSYDVKMKEKGDIPEGYSVSREKKERFSLILESASTNQTSMYLCASRSGVPEAFFGQGTRLTVV.